This TCR beta chain appears in the sequencing data of a study of regulatory T cells in long-lasting Graves disease. Study findings and constraints: Owing to a sample size that was small, accuracy may have been reduced.

A note on this clonotype: The antigen is not known.

Arm-PCR with iRepertoire HTBI primers amplified the CDR3 regions for these TCR beta libraries. TCRdb re-derived calls from the multiplex PCR reads in MiXCR, one entry per CDR3 protein. The sample includes roughly 380,000 distinct CDR3 sequences, about a sixth of them seen just once. Time point denoted: newly diagnosed GD, antithyroid drugs for less than 3 months. Scientists built the TCR library using RNA that was extracted from PBMCs. In each case, Graves' disease was diagnosed per American Thyroid Association guidelines. With EDTA tubes as the receptacles, 7 to 9 milliliters of peripheral blood were drawn. V shed 6 bases and J shed 10 bases, with 19 bases lying between them. Germline assignment: CDR1 DFQATT and CDR2 SNEGSKA (reference sequence). The CDR3 sequence is 13 residues long.

The origin of this receptor is a female donor with Graves disease. The sequencing here drew on peripheral blood mononuclear cells (PBMCs), taken at new diagnosis, from a patient treated with antithyroid drugs. The chain recombines TRBV20-1 with TRBJ2-1, with D possibly TRBD2 on 5 matching bases. CDR3 sequence reads: CSALEGEAYEQFF. CDR3 sequence (DNA): TGCAGTGCCCTTGAGGGTGAGGCGTACGAGCAGTTCTTC.